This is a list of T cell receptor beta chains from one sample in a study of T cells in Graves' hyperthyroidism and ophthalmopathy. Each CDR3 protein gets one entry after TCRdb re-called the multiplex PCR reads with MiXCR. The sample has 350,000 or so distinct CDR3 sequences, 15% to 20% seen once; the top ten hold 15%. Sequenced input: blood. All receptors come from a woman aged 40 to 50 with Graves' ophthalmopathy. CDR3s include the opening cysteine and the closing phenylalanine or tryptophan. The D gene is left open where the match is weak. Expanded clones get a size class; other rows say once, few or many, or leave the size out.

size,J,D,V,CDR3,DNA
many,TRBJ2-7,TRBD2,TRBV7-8,CASSLALAGGPDSREQYF,TGTGCCAGCAGCTTAGCGCTAGCGGGAGGGCCTGACTCGAGAGAGCAGTACTTC
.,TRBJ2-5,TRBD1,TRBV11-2,CASRSGTGYTLQYF,TGTGCCAGCAGATCCGGGACAGGGTACACCCTACAGTACTTC
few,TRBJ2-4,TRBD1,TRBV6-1,CASRSYTGTGALAKNIQYF,TGTGCCAGCAGGTCCTACACCGGGACAGGAGCCCTAGCCAAAAACATTCAGTACTTC
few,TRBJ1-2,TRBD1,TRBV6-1,CASSKPGQNYGYTF,TGTGCCAGCAGTAAACCGGGACAGAACTATGGCTACACCTTC
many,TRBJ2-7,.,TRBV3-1,CASSQAIQSSYEQYF,TGTGCCAGCAGCCAGGCGATACAGAGCTCCTACGAGCAGTACTTC
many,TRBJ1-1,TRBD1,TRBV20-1,CSAEDRVGTEAFF,TGCAGTGCCGAGGACAGGGTTGGTACTGAAGCTTTCTTT
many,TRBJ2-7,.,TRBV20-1,CSARRTASYEQYF,TGCAGTGCCAGACGGACGGCTTCCTACGAGCAGTACTTC
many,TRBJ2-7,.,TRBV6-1,CASSGIAVLYEQYF,TGTGCCAGCAGTGGAATAGCGGTACTCTACGAGCAGTACTTC
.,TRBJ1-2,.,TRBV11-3,CASSYRSGNYGYTF,TGTGCCAGCAGCTACCGGTCGGGAAACTATGGCTACACCTTC
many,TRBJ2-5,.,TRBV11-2,CASSSSVADVGETQYF,TGTGCCAGCAGCTCGTCCGTGGCAGACGTTGGAGAGACCCAGTACTTC
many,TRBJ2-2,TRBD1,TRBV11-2,CASSRTGIDTGELFF,TGTGCCAGCAGTCGGACAGGGATCGACACCGGGGAGCTGTTTTTT
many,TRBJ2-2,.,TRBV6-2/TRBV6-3,CASSYGVGGTGELFF,TGTGCCAGCAGTTACGGGGTTGGGGGCACCGGGGAGCTGTTTTTT
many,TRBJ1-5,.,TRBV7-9,CASSSAGVPNQPQHF,TGTGCCAGCAGTTCCGCGGGTGTTCCCAATCAGCCCCAGCATTTT
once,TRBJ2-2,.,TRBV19,CASSGDTSTGELFF,TGTGCCAGTAGTGGGGACACTTCCACCGGGGAGCTGTTTTTT